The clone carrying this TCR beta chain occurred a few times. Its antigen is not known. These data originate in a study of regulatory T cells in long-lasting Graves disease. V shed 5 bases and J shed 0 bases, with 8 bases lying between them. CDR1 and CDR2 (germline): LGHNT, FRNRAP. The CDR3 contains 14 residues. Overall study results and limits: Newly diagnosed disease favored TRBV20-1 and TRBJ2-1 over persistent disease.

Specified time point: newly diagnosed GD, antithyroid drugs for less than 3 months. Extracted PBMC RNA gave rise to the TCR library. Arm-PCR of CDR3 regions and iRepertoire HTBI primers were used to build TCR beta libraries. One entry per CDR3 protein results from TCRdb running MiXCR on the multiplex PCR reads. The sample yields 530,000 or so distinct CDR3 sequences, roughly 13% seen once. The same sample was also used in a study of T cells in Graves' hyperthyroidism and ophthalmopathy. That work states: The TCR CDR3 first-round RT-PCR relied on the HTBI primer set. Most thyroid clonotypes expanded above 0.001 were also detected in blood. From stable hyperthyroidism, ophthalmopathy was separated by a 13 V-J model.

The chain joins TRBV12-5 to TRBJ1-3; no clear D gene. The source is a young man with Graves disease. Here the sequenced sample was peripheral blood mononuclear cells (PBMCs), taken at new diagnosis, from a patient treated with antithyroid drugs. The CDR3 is CASGLESSGNTIYF. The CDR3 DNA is TGTGCTAGTGGTCTAGAGAGCTCTGGAAACACCATATATTTT.